These 12 T cell receptor beta chains came from one sample sequenced in a study of cytomegalovirus exposure and HLA in healthy donors. It was with 60 Vbeta and 13 Jbeta primers that the PCR ran. TCRdb's table, derived via immunoSEQ multiplex PCR, lists solely in-frame clones and lacks some. The table lists about 200,000 clones, around three quarters of them singletons. Sequencing used PBMCs. Receptors originate from a man under 40 in good health and CMV-seronegative.

This clone was observed a few times. The chain has TRBV5-1 and TRBJ2-7; TRBD1 agrees at 8 bases. V lost 4 bases, J lost 4 bases, and 16 bases stayed unmatched. There are 17 residues in the CDR3. Germline V gene sequence: CDR1 SGHRS, CDR2 YFSETQ. The CDR3 DNA reads as TGCGCCAGCAGCACGGAATCAAGGGGCAGGGGGCGTTACGAGCAGTACTTC. Residues: CASSTESRGRGRYEQYF.

In regard to this clone: The sample carries other DNA sequences with the same CDR3. The CDR3 sequence: CASSLVGQGNTEAFF. CDR3 DNA sequence: TGTGCCAGCAGCTTAGTAGGACAGGGGAACACTGAAGCTTTCTTT. This sequence joins TRBV7-9 and TRBJ1-1; TRBD1 agrees at 8 bases. The V segment lost 1 base and the J segment 1 base; nucleotides outside the gene matches: 2. This CDR3 spans 15 amino acids. Per germline, CDR1 SEHNR and CDR2 FQNEAQ (reference sequence).

Details on this clone: Distinct nucleotide sequences in the sample also encode this CDR3. The chain uses TRBV27 and TRBJ2-1, with D possibly being TRBD2 (6 bases). The germline gives CDR1 MNHEY, CDR2 SMNVEV (reference sequence). Trimming stripped 2 bases from V and 10 bases from J, with 9 bases between. The CDR3 consists of 12 residues. The CDR3 spells CASSLGGLEQFF. Here the CDR3 DNA reads TGTGCCAGCAGTTTAGGAGGACTAGAGCAGTTCTTC.

This sequence joins TRBV6-1 and TRBJ2-7, with D possibly matching TRBD2 (5 bases). Germline V CDR1 and CDR2: MNHNS, SASEGT. The CDR3 totals 17 residues. V dropped 4 bases and J dropped 1 base, with 20 bases sitting between them. The CDR3 region has the DNA TGTGCCAGCAGTGGTCACCGCGGGCCGCTGTTGTCCTACGAGCAGTACTTC. It encodes CASSGHRGPLLSYEQYF.

The rearrangement uses TRBV11-1 and TRBJ1-1; D may be TRBD1 (6 bases). Trimming took 1 base from V and 4 from J, leaving 13 bases between them. Germline V gene lookup returns CDR1 SGHAT and CDR2 FQDESV (reference sequence). The CDR3 length is 15 residues. CDR3 in DNA: TGTGCCAGCAGCTTAGATGGGGGCGTCCTCACTGAAGCTTTCTTT. This translates into CASSLDGGVLTEAFF. The full variable domain, its missing parts supplied by reference TRBV11-1 and TRBJ1-1, is EAEVAQSPRYKITEKSQAVAFWCDPISGHATLYWYRQILGQGPELLVQFQDESVVDDSQLPKDRFSAERLKGVDSTLKIQPAELGDSAMYLCASSLDGGVLTEAFFGQGTRLTVV.

The chain uses TRBV5-1 and TRBJ1-2; D is ambiguous. V lost 3 bases and J lost 0, with 21 bases in between. Germline V gene data show CDR1 as SGHRS and CDR2 as YFSETQ. CDR3 length equals 18 residues. The CDR3 sequence: CASSSTRGLLLTNYGYTF. The CDR3 DNA sequence: TGCGCCAGCAGCTCGACACGGGGATTGCTCTTAACTAACTATGGCTACACCTTC.

This clone has just a few counts. This chain uses TRBV5-6 with TRBJ2-2; 7 nucleotides agree with TRBD1. The V segment lost 5 bases and the J segment 4 bases; nucleotides outside the gene matches: 2. Looked up from germline, CDR1 is SGHDT and CDR2 is YYEEEE. The CDR3 is made up of 13 amino acids. CDR3 DNA sequence: TGTGCCAGCAGGGGGACAGTCACCGGGGAGCTGTTTTTT. Translating it yields CASRGTVTGELFF.

Only a few counts were recorded for this clone. The V and J genes are TRBV6-5 and TRBJ2-1; 8 bases map to TRBD2. The V gene's germline CDR1 is MNHEY and CDR2 SVGAGI. The trim removed 2 bases at V and 4 bases at J, leaving 4 bases unmatched. This CDR3 is 15 amino acids long. The CDR3 bases are TGTGCCAGCAGTTACACGGGAGGGTCGTACAATGAGCAGTTCTTC. Translated, it gives CASSYTGGSYNEQFF.

On this clone itself: The identical CDR3 is also encoded by other nucleotide sequences in the sample. The rearrangement joins TRBV29-1 to TRBJ2-7, with 7 bases matching TRBD1. With 5 bases clipped from V and 4 bases from J, the junction kept 5 bases outside the gene matches. Looked up from germline, CDR1 is SQVTM and CDR2 is ANQGSEA. This CDR3 comprises 12 residues. The CDR3 nucleotides read TGCAGCGTTTCAGGGGGAGCGTACGAGCAGTACTTC. Protein: CSVSGGAYEQYF.

The chain joins TRBV27 to TRBJ1-1; maybe TRBD1 (6 bases). The CDR3 is 13 amino acids. Germline V lookup: CDR1 MNHEY, CDR2 SMNVEV (reference sequence). Trimming removed 7 bases from V and 7 bases from J, with 16 bases in between. Written as DNA, the CDR3 is TGTGCCAGCACCTATCGGGGGGCGGGTGAAGCTTTCTTT. Translated: CASTYRGAGEAFF.

This clone was seen only a few times. The chain recombines TRBV10-1 with TRBJ1-1; 8 bases are shared with TRBD1. Trimming removed 4 bases from V and 5 bases from J; junction bases left unmatched: 3. The CDR3 is 13 amino acids. CDR1 is WNHNN and CDR2 is SYGVQD in the germline V gene (reference sequence). Here the CDR3 DNA reads TGCGCCAGCAGTGCGGACAGGGCAACTGAAGCTTTCTTT. It encodes CASSADRATEAFF.

The chain recombines TRBV19 with TRBJ2-1; 7 bases match TRBD1. Germline CDR1 and CDR2: LNHDA and SQIVND (reference sequence). Trimming took 4 bases from V and 8 from J; bases not matched to a gene: 14. The CDR3 extends over 16 amino acids. For the CDR3, the DNA is TGTGCCAGTAGTACCGCCGGGACAGCGAGGAGTCATGAGCAGTTCTTC. Translation gives CASSTAGTARSHEQFF.